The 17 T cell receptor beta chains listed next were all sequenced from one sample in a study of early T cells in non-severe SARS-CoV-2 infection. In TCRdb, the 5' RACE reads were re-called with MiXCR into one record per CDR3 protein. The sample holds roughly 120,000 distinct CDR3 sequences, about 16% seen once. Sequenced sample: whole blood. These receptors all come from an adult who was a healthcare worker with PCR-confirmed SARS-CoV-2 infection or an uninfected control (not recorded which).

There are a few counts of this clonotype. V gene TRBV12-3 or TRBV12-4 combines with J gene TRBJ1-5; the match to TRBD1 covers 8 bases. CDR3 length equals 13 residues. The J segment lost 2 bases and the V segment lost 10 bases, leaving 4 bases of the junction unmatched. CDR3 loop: CATTGGGNQPQHF. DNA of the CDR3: TGTGCCACCACAGGGGGTGGCAATCAGCCCCAGCATTTT.

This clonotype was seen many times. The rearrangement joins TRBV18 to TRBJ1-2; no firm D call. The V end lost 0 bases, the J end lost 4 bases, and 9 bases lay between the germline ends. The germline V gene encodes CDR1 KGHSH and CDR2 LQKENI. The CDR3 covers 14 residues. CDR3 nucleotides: TGTGCCAGCTCACCACCCGGAGATTTCTATGGCTACACCTTC. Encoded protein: CASSPPGDFYGYTF.

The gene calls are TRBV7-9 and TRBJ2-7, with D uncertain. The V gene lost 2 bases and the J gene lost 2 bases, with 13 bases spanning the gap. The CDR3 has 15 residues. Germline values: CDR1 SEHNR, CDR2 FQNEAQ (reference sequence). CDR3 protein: CASSLPGAIPYEQYF. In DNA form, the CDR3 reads TGTGCCAGCAGCTTACCCGGTGCGATCCCCTACGAGCAGTACTTC.

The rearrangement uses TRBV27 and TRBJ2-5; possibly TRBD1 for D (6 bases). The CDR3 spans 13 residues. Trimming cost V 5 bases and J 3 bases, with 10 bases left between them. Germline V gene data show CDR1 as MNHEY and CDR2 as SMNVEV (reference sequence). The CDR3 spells CASSRDMEETQYF. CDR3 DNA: TGTGCCAGCAGTCGGGACATGGAAGAGACCCAGTACTTC.

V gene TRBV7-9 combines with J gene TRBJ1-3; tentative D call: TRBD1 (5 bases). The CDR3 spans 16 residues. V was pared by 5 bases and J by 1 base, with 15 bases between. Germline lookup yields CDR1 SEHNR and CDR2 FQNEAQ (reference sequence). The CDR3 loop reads CASSRQGAVSGNTIYF. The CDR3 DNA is TGTGCCAGCAGCCGTCAAGGGGCCGTATCTGGAAACACCATATATTTT.

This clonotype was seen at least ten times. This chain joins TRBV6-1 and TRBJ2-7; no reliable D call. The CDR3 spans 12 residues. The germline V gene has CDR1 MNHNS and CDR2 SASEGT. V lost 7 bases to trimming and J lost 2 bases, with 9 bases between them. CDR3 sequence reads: CASTAQAYEQYF. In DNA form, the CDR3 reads TGTGCCAGCACCGCGCAAGCCTACGAGCAGTACTTC.

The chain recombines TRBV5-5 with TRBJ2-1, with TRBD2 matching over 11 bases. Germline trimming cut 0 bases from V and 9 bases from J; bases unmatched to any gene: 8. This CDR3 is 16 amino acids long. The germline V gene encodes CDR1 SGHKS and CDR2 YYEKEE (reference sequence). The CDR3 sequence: CASSLAGTSGIGEQFF. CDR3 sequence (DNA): TGTGCCAGCAGCTTGGCCGGGACTAGCGGTATTGGTGAGCAGTTCTTC.

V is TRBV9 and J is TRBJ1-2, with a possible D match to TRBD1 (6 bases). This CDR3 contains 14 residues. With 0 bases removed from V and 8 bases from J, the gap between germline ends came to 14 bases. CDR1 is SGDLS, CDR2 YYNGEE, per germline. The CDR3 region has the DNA TGTGCCAGCAGCGTAGAAAACAGGGAAGTCGGCTACACCTTC. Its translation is CASSVENREVGYTF.

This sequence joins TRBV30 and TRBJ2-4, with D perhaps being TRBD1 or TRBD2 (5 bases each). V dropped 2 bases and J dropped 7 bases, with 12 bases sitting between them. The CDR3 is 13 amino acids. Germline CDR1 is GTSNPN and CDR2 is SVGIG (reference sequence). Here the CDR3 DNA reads TGTGCCTGGAGTACAGGAGAGGGGAACATTCAGTACTTC. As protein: CAWSTGEGNIQYF.

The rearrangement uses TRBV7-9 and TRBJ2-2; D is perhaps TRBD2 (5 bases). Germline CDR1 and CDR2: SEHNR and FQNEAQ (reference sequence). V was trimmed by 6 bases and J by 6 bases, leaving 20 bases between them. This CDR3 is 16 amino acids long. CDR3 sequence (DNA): TGTGCCAGCAGTCAAAACCCGACTACGGCGGCCGGGGAGCTGTTTTTT. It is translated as CASSQNPTTAAGELFF.

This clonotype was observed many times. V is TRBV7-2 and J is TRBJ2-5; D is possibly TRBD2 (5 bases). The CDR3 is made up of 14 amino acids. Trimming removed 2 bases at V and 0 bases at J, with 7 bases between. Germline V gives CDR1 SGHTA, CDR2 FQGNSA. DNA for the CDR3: TGTGCCAGCAGCTTACGGCGGGACCAAGAGACCCAGTACTTC. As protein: CASSLRRDQETQYF.

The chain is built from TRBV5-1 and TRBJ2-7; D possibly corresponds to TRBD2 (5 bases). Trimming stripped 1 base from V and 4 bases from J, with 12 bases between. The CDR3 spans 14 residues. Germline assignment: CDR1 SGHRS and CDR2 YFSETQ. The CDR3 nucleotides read TGCGCCAGCAGCTTGATGAGCGGTGATTACGAGCAGTACTTC. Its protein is CASSLMSGDYEQYF.

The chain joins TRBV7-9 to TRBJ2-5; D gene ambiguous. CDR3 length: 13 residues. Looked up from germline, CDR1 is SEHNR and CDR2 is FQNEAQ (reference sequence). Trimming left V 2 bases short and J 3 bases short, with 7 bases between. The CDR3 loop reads CASSLMRKETQYF. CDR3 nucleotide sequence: TGTGCCAGCAGCTTAATGCGGAAAGAGACCCAGTACTTC.

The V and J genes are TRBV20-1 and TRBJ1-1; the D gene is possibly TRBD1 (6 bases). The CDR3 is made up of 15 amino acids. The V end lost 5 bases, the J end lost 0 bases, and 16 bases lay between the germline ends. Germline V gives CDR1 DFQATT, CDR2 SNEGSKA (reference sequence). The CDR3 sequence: CSAPRRTGLNTEAFF. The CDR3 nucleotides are TGCAGTGCTCCCCGGCGAACAGGGCTGAACACTGAAGCTTTCTTT.

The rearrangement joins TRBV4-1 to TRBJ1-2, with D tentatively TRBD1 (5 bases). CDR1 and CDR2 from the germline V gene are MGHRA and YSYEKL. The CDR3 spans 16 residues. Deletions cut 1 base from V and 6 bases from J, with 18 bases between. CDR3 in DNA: TGCGCCAGCAGCCAAGCACGGAGGGGATTTAAGGATGGCTACACCTTC. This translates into CASSQARRGFKDGYTF.

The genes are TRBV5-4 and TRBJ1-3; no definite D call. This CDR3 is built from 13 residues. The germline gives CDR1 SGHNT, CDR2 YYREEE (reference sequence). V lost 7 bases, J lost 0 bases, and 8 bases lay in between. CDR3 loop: CASGRSSGNTIYF. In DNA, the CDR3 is TGTGCCAGCGGACGGAGCTCTGGAAACACCATATATTTT.

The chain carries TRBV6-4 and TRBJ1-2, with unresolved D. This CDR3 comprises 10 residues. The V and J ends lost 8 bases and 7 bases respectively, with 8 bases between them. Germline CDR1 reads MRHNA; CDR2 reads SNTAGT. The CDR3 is CASPDFGYTF. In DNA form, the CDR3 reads TGTGCCAGCCCCGACTTTGGCTACACCTTC.